Here is one T cell receptor (beta chain) with its context. The antigen is not known. One junction end does not reproduce the germline sequence, and a read error may be involved. The data originate from a study of CD8+CD57+ T cells in acquired aplastic anemia. Overall study context: Sorted CD4+ plus CD8+ cells gave DNA averaging roughly 3 ug.

Study results and limitations: About 30 was the count of CD8+ CDR3 sequences that patients shared with controls.

Patients chosen for sequencing had shown CD8+CD57+ cell expansion by flow cytometry. The germline V gene has CDR1 SEHNR and CDR2 FQNEAQ (reference sequence). This CDR3 region has 12 residues. Genomic DNA provided the template from which TCR beta VDJ and CDR3 profiles were obtained. TCRdb ran MiXCR on the reads and lists one entry per CDR3 protein. The sample gives 200,000 to 300,000 distinct CDR3 sequences, around 82% of which show up once; 40% to 55% is in the top ten. J is TRBJ2-5 and V is TRBV7-9; TRBD2 aligns across 10 bases. The J call may be mistaken, given a closer DNA end match to TRBJ2-2. Sequenced: sorted CD4+, CD8+, or CD8+CD57+ T cells (not recorded which) from PBMCs. The receptor was isolated from a human donor with aplastic anemia. CDR3 amino acids: CAISGGAGELFF. In DNA, the CDR3 is TGTGCCATCAGCGGGGGGGCCGGGGAGCTGTTTTTT.